This TCR beta chain came from a study of blood T cell repertoires in COVID-19. Study-wide context: Material from acute and convalescent COVID-19 was sourced from the United States, Italy and Spain. In each case, the material was cDNA or gDNA derived from T cells, B-cell-depleted T cells, or PBMCs.

With 5 bases clipped from V and 7 bases from J, the junction kept 6 bases outside the gene matches. This CDR3 region has 13 residues. Germline-derived CDR1 and CDR2 are LGHDT and YNNKEL (reference sequence). In the original processing: Nucleated cell counts were estimated from reference gene primer amplification. Assay used: immunoSEQ multiplex PCR; TCRdb lists only in-frame clones, some missing. V, J and clone size were drawn from that table, and D and trimming were deduced from the DNA. Of approximately 160,000 clones in the sample, roughly 80% were seen once. The V gene is TRBV3-1 (or the pseudogene TRBV3-2), the J gene TRBJ1-2, with 8 bases aligning to TRBD1. This sequence originates from a man between 18 and 29 years old with active or convalescent COVID-19. Sequenced sample: peripheral blood. The CDR3 bases are TGTGCCAGCAGCAGTGGACAGGGAGGTGGCTACACCTTC. It codes for CASSSGQGGGYTF.